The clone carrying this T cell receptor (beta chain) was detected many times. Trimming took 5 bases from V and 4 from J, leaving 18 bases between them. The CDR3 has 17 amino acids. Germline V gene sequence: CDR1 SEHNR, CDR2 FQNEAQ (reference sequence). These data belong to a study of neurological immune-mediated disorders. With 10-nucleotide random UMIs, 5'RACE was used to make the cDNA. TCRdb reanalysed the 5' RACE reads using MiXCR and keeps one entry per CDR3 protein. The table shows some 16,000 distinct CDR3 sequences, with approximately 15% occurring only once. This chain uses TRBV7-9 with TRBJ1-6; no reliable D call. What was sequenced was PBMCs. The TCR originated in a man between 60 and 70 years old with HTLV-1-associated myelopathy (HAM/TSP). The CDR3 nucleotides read TGTGCCAGCAGCACGCCGACAAGGGAGGGTTATAATTCACCCCTCCACTTT. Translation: CASSTPTREGYNSPLHF.